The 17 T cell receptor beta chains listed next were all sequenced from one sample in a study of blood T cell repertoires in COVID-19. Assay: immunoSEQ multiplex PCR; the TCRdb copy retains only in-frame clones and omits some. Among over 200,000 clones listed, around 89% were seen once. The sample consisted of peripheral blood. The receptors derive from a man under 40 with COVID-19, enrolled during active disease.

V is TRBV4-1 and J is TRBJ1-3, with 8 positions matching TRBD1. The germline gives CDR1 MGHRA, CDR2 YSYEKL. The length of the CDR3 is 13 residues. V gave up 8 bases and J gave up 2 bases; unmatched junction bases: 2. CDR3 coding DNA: TGCGCCAGCGCGACAGGGGCTGGAAACACCATATATTTT. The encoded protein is CASATGAGNTIYF.

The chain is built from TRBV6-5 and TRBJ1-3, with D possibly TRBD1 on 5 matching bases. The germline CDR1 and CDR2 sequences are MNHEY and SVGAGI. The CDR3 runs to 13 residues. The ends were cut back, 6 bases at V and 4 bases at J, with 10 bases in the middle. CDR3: CASRSGGGNTIYF. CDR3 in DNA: TGTGCCAGCAGGTCCGGGGGAGGAAACACCATATATTTT.

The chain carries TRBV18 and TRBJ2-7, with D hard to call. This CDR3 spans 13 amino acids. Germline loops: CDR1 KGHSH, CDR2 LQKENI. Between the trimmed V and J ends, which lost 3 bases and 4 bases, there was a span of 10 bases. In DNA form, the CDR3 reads TGTGCCAGCTCACCCAGTCCCTCGTACGAGCAGTACTTC. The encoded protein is CASSPSPSYEQYF. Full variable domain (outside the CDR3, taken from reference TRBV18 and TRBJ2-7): NAGVMQNPRHLVRRRGQEARLRCSPMKGHSHVYWYRQLPEEGLKFMVYLQKENIIDESGMPKERFSAEFPKEGPSILRIQQVVRGDSAAYFCASSPSPSYEQYFGPGTRLTVT.

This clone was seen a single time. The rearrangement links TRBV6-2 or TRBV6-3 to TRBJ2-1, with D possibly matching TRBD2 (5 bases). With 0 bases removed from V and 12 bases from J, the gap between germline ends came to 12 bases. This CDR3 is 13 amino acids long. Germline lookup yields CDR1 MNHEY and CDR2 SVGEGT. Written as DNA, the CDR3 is TGTGCCAGCAGTTACTCCGGGGTGGATGCGCAGTTCTTC. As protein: CASSYSGVDAQFF.

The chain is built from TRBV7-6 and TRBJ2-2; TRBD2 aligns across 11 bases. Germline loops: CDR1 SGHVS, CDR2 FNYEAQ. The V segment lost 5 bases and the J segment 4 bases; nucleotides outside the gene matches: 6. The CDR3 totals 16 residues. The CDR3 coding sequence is TGTGCCAGCAGCGCGGGACTAGCGGACATCACCGGGGAGCTGTTTTTT. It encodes CASSAGLADITGELFF.

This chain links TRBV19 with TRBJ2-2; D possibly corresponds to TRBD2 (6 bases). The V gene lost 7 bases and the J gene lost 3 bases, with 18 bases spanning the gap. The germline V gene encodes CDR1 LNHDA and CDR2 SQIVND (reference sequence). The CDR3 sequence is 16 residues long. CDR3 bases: TGTGCCAGTAACCCCTCCGGGAGTGAAGACACCGGGGAGCTGTTTTTT. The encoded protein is CASNPSGSEDTGELFF.

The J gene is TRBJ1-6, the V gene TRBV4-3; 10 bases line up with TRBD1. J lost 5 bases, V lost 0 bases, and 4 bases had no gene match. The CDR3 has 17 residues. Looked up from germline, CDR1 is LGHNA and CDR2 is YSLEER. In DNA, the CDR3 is TGCGCCAGCAGCCAAGATTCCGGACAGGGGGATAATTCACCCCTCCACTTT. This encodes CASSQDSGQGDNSPLHF.

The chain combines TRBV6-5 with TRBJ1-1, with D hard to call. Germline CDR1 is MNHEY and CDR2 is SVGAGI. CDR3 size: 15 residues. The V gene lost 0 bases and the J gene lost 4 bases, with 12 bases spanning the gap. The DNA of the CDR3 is TGTGCCAGCAGTTACTCGAGCGGGGTTGCCACTGAAGCTTTCTTT. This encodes CASSYSSGVATEAFF.

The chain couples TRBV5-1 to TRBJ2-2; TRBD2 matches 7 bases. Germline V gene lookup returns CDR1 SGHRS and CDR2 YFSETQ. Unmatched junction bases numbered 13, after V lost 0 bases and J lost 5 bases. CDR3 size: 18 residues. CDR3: CASSLDGANSGLTGELFF. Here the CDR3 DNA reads TGCGCCAGCAGCTTGGACGGGGCCAATAGCGGGTTGACCGGGGAGCTGTTTTTT.

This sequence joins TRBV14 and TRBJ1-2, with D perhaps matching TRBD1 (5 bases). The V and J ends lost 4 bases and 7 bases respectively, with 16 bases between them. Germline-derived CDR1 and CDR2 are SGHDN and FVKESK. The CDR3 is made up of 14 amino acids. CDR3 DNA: TGTGCCAGCAGCCTCCTCACGGCGGGGCTTGGCTACACCTTC. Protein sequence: CASSLLTAGLGYTF.

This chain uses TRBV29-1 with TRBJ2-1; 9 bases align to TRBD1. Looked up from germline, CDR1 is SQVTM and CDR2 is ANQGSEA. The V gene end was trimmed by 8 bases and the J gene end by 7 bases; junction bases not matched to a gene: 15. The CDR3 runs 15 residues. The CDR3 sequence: CSTERRDREGNEQFF. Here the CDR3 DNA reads TGCAGCACCGAGAGGAGGGACAGGGAGGGTAATGAGCAGTTCTTC.

The CDR3 here is CASSLWGGGGNSPLHF. The CDR3 DNA is TGTGCCAGCAGTTTATGGGGAGGGGGAGGGAATTCACCCCTCCACTTT. The rearrangement joins TRBV28 to TRBJ1-6, with a weak D call TRBD1 (6 bases). CDR1 and CDR2 (germline): MDHEN, SYDVKM. The V end was cut by 0 bases, the J end by 7 bases, with 13 bases between. The CDR3 loop spans 16 amino acids.

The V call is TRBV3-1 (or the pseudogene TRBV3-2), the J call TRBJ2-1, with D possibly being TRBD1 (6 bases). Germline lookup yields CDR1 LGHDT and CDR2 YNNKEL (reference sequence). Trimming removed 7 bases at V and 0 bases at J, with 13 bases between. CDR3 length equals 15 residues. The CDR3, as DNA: TGTGCCAGCACCTACAGGGCTAGCTCCTACAATGAGCAGTTCTTC. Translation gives CASTYRASSYNEQFF.

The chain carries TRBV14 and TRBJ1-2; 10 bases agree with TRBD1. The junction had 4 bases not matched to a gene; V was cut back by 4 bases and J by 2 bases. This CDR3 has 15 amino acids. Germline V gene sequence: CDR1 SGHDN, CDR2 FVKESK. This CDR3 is CASSRQGQGNYGYTF. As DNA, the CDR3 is TGTGCCAGCAGCCGCCAGGGACAGGGGAACTATGGCTACACCTTC.

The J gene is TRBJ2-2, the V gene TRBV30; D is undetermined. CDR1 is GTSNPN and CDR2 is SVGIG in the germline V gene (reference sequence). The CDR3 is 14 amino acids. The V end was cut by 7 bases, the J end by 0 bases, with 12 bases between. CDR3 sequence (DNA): TGTGCCTCACAGACCATGACGAACACCGGGGAGCTGTTTTTT. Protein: CASQTMTNTGELFF. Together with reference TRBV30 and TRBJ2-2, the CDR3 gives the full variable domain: SQTIHQWPATLVQPVGSPLSLECTVEGTSNPNLYWYRQAAGRGLQLLFYSVGIGQISSEVPQNLSASRPQDRQFILSSKKLLLSDSGFYLCASQTMTNTGELFFGEGSRLTVL.

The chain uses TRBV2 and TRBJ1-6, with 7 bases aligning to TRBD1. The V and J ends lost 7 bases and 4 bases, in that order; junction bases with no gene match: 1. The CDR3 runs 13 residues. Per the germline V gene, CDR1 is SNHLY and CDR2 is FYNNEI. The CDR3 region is CASKGQYNSPLHF. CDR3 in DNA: TGTGCCAGCAAGGGACAGTATAATTCACCCCTCCACTTT.

The CDR3 is CASSQDGQARGYGYTF. In DNA, the CDR3 is TGCGCCAGCAGCCAAGATGGACAGGCTAGGGGGTATGGCTACACCTTC. This chain uses TRBV4-1 with TRBJ1-2, with 7 bases lining up with TRBD1. The V gene end was trimmed by 0 bases and the J gene end by 5 bases; junction bases not matched to a gene: 9. The CDR3 contains 16 residues. The V gene's germline CDR1 is MGHRA and CDR2 YSYEKL.